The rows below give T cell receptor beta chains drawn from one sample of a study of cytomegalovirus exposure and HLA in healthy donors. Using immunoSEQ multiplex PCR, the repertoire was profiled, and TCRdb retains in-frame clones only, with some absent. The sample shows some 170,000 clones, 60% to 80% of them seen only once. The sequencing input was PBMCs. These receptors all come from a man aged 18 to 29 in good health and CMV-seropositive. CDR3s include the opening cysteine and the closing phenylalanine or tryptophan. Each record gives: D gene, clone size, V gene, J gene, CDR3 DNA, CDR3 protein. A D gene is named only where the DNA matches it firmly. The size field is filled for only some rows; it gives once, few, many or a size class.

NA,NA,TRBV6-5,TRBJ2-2,TGTGCCAGCAGCTTTAGCGAACTAACCGGGGAGCTGTTTTTT,CASSFSELTGELFF
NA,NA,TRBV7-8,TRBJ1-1,TGTGCCAGCAGCCTCGCCGGGGATGGGGGGGGAGCTTTCTTT,CASSLAGDGGGAFF
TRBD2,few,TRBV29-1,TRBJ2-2,TGCAGCGTTGGATCACTAGCGGGAGTTGACACCGGGGAGCTGTTTTTT,CSVGSLAGVDTGELFF
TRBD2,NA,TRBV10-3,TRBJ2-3,TGTGCCACGGAGCGGGAGGGTGCCAGCACAGATACGCAGTATTTT,CATEREGASTDTQYF
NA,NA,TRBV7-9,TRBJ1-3,TGTGCCAGCAGCTTATCCGTCTCTGGAAACACCATATATTTT,CASSLSVSGNTIYF
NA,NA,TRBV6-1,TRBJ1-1,TGTGCCAGCAGTGCGGGAAAGGTTACTGAAGCTTTCTTT,CASSAGKVTEAFF
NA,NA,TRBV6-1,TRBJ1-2,TGTGCCAGCAGTGAAGGGACGGGGGGCTATGGCTACACCTTC,CASSEGTGGYGYTF
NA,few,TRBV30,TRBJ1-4,TGTGCCTGGAGTGGACAGCCTCTTAATGAAAAACTGTTTTTT,CAWSGQPLNEKLFF
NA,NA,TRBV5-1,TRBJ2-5,TGCGCCAGCAGCTTGGGGCAGAGGGGGCAAGAGACCCAGTACTTC,CASSLGQRGQETQYF
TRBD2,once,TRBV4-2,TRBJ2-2,TGTGCCAGCAGCCAGACTAGCGGGGGGTGGAACACCGGGGAGCTGTTTTTT,CASSQTSGGWNTGELFF
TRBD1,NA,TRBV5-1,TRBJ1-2,TGCGCCAGCAGCTTCGCACAGGGGTATGGCTACACCTTC,CASSFAQGYGYTF
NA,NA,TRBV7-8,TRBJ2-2,TGTGCCAGCAGCTTAGAACACACCACCGGGGAGCTGTTTTTT,CASSLEHTTGELFF